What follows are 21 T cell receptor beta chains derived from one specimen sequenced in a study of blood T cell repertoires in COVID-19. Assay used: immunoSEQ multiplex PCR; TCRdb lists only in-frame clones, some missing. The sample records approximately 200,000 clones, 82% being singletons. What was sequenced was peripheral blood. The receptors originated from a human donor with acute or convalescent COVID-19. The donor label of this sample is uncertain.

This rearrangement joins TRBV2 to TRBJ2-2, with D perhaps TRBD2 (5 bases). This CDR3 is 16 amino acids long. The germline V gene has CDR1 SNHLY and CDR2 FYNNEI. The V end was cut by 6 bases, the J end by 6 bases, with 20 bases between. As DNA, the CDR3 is TGTGCCAGCAGACCCGGACTCTCCGCTGGGGCCGGGGAGCTGTTTTTT. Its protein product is CASRPGLSAGAGELFF.

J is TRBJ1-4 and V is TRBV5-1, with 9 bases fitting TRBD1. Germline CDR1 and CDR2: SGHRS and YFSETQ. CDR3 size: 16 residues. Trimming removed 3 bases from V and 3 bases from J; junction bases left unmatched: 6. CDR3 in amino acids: CASSSSTGGSNEKLFF. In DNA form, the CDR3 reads TGCGCCAGCAGCTCTTCGACAGGGGGTTCTAATGAAAAACTGTTTTTT.

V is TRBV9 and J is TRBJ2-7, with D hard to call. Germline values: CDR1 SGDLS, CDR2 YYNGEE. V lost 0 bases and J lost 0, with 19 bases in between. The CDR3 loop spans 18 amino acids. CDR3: CASSVATWAAPHSYEQYF. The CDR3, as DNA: TGTGCCAGCAGCGTAGCTACGTGGGCAGCCCCACACTCCTACGAGCAGTACTTC.

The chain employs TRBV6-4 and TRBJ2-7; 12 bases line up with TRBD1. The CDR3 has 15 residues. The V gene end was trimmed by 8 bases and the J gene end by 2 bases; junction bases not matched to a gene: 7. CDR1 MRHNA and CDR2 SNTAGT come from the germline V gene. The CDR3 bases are TGTGCCAGCTACCTCGGGGACAGGGGGCCCTACGAGCAGTACTTC. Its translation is CASYLGDRGPYEQYF.

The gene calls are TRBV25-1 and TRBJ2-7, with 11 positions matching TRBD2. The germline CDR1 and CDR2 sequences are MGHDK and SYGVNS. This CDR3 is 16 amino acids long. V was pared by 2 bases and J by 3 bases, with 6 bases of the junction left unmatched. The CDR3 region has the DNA TGTGCCAGCAGTGAAACGGGCGGGACTAGCGGCTACGAGCAGTACTTC. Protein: CASSETGGTSGYEQYF.

The CDR3 is CASSARLAGGAGELFF. In DNA form, the CDR3 reads TGTGCCAGCAGCGCCCGACTAGCGGGGGGGGCCGGGGAGCTGTTTTTT. The rearrangement joins TRBV9 to TRBJ2-2, with 14 nucleotides matching TRBD2. J gave up 6 bases and V 3 bases, and 4 bases lay outside the gene matches. Per the germline V gene, CDR1 is SGDLS and CDR2 is YYNGEE. The CDR3 has 16 residues.

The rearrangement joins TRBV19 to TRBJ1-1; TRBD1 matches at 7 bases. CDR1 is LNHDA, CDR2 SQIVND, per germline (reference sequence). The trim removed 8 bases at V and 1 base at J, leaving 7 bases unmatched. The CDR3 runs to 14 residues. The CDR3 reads CASGNGQANTEAFF. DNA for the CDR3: TGTGCCAGTGGCAATGGACAGGCGAACACTGAAGCTTTCTTT.

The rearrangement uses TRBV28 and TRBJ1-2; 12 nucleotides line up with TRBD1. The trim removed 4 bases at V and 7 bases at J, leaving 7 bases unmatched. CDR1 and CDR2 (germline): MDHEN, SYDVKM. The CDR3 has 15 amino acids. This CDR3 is CASSSPGTGGGGYTF. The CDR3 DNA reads TGTGCCAGCAGTTCACCCGGGACAGGGGGCGGTGGCTACACCTTC.

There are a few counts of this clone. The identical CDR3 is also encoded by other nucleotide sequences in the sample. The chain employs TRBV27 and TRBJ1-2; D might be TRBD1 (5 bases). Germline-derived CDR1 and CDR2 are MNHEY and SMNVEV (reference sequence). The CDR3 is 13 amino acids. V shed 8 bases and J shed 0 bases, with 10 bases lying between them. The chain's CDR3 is CASGDSANYGYTF. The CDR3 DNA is TGTGCCAGCGGGGACTCAGCTAACTATGGCTACACCTTC.

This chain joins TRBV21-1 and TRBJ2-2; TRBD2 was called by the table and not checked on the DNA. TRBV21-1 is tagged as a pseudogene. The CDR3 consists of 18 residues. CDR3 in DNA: TGTGCCAGCAGCCAAAGCCTAGCGGGAGGGCCCCGCACCGGGGAGCTGTTTTTT. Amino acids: CASSQSLAGGPRTGELFF.

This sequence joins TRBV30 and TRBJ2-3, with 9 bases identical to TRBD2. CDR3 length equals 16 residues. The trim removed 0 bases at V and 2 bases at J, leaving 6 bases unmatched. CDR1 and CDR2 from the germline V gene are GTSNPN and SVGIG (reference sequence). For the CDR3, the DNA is TGTGCCTGGAGTGTTAGGCTAGCGGGATTCACAGATACGCAGTATTTT. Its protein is CAWSVRLAGFTDTQYF.

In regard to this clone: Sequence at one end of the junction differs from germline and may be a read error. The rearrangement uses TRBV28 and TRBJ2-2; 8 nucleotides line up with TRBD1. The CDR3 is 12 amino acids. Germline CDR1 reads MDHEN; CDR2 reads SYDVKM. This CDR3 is CATDRVAGELFF. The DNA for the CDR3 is TGCGCAACGGACAGGGTAGCCGGGGAGCTGTTTTTT. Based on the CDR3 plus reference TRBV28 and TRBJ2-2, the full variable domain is DVKVTQSSRYLVKRTGEKVFLECVQDMDHENMFWYRQDPGLGLRLIYFSYDVKMKEKGDIPEGYSVSREKKERFSLILESASTNQTSMYLCATDRVAGELFFGEGSRLTVL.

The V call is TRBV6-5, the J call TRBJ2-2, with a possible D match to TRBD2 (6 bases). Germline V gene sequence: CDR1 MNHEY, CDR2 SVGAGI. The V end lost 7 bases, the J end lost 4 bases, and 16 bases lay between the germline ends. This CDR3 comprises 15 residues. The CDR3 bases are TGTGCCAGCACCACGGACGGGGGAGGCACCGGGGAGCTGTTTTTT. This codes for CASTTDGGGTGELFF.

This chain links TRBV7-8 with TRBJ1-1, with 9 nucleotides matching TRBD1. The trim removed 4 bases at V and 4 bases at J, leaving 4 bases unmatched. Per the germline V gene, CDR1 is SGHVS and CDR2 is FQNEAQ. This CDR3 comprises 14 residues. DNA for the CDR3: TGTGCCAGCAGCTCCACAGGGGGCTCCACTGAAGCTTTCTTT. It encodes CASSSTGGSTEAFF.

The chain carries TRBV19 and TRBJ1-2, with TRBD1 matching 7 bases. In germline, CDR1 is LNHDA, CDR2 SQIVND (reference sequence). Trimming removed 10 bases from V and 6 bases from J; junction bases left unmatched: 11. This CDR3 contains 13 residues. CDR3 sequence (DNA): TGTGCCACAACCCCGGACAGGATCAATGGCTACACCTTC. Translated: CATTPDRINGYTF.

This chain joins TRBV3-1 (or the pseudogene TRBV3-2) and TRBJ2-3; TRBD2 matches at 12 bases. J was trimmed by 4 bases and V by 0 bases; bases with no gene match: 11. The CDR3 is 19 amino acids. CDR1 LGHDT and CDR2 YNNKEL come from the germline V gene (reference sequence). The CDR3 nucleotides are TGTGCCAGCAGCCAAGAATTGACTAGCGGGAGTAATTTGGCAGATACGCAGTATTTT. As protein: CASSQELTSGSNLADTQYF.

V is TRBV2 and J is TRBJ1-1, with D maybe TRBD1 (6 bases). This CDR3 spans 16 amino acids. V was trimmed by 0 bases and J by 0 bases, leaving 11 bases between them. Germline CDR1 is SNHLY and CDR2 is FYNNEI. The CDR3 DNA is TGTGCCAGCAGTGAAGCGGGGAGGGGGGTGAACACTGAAGCTTTCTTT. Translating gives CASSEAGRGVNTEAFF.

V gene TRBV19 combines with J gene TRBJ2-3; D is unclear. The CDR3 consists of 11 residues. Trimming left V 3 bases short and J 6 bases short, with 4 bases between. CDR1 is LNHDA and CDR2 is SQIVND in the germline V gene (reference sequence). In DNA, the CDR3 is TGTGCCAGTAGTATCAGGGATACGCAGTATTTT. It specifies CASSIRDTQYF.

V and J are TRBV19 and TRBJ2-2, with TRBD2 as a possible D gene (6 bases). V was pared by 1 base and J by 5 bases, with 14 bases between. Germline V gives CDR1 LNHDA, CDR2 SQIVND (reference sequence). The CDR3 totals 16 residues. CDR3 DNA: TGTGCCAGTAGTATAGCGGTGCGGGGAGCTACCGGGGAGCTGTTTTTT. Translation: CASSIAVRGATGELFF.

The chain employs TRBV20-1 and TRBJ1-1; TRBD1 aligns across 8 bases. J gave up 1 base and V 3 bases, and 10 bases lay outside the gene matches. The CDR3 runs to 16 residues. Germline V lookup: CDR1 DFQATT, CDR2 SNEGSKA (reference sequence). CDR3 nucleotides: TGCAGTGCTAGTGGGCGTGACAGGGGACCGAACACTGAAGCTTTCTTT. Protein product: CSASGRDRGPNTEAFF.

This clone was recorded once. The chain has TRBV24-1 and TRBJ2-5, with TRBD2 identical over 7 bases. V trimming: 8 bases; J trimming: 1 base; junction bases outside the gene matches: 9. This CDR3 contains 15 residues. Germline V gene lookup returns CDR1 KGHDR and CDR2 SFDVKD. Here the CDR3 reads CATTASGGSQETQYF. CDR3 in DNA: TGTGCCACCACTGCTAGCGGAGGGTCCCAAGAGACCCAGTACTTC.